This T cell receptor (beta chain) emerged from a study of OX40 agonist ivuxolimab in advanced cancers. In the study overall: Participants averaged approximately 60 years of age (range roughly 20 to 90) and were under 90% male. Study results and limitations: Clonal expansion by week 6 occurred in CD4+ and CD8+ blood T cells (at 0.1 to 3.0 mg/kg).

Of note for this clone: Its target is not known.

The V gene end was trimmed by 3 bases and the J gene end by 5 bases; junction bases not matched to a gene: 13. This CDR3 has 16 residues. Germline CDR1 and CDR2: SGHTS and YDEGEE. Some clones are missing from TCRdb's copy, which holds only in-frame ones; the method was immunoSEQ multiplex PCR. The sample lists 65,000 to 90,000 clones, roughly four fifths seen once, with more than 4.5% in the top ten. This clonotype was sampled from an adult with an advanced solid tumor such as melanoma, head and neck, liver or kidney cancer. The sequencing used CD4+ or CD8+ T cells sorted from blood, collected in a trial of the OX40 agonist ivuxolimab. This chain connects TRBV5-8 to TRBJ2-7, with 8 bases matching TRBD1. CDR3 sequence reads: CASSSFQGAVFNEQYF. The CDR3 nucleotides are TGTGCCAGCAGCTCTTTTCAGGGGGCCGTCTTCAACGAGCAGTACTTC.